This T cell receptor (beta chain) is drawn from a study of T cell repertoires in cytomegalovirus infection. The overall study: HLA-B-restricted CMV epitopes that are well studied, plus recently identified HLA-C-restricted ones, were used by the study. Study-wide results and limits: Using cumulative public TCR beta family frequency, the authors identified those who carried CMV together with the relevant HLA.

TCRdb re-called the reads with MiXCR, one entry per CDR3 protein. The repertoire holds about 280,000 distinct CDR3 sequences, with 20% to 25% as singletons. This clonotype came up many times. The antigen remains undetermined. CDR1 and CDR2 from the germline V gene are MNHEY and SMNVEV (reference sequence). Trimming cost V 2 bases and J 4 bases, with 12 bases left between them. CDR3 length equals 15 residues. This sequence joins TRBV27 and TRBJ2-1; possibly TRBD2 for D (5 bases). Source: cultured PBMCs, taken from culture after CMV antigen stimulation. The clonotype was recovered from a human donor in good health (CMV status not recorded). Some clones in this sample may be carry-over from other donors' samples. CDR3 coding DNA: TGTGCCAGCAGTTTAGAGGGCCGGGATTACAATGAGCAGTTCTTC. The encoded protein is CASSLEGRDYNEQFF.